This TCR beta chain was captured by sequencing in a study of T cell repertoires in cytomegalovirus infection. MiXCR, run by TCRdb on the reads, gives a single entry per CDR3 protein. In the table there are under 500,000 distinct CDR3 sequences, more than 40% of which are singletons. The CDR3 covers 15 residues. Germline V gene lookup returns CDR1 LNHDA and CDR2 SQIVND (reference sequence). J was trimmed by 2 bases and V by 3 bases; bases with no gene match: 3. A note on this clonotype: Its antigen is not known.

This chain uses TRBV19 with TRBJ1-2, with 10 bases that match TRBD1. Sequencing was performed on cultured PBMCs, taken from culture after CMV antigen stimulation. The clonotype originates from a human donor in good health (CMV status not recorded). Some clones in this sample may be carry-over from other donors' samples. This CDR3 is CASSIGGQGNYGYTF. The DNA of the CDR3 is TGTGCCAGTAGTATCGGGGGACAGGGGAACTATGGCTACACCTTC.